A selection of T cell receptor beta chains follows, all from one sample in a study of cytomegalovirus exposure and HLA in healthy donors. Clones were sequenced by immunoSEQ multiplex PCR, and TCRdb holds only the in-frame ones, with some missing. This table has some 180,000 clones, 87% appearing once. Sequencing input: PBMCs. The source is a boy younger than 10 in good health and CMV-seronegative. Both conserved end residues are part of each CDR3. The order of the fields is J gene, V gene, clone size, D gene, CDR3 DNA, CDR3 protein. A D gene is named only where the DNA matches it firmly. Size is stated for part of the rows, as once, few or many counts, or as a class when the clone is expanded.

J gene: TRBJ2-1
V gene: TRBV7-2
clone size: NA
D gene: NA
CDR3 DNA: TGTGCCACGGCAAGACAGACCAGCAACTACAATGAGCAGTTCTTC
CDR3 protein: CATARQTSNYNEQFF

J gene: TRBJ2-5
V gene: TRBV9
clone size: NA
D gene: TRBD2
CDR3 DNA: TGTGCCAGCAGCGTAGGGGAGGGTAGGGCTTACTTC
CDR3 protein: CASSVGEGRAYF

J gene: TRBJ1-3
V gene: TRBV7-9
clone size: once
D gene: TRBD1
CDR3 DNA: TGTGCCAGCAGCTCAGGACAGGAGGTTATTGGAAACACCATATATTTT
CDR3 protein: CASSSGQEVIGNTIYF

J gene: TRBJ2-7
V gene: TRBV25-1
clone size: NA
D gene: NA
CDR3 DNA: TGTGCCAGCAGTGAATATACGAGTAGCGGAAGCTCCTACGAGCAGTACTTC
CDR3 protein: CASSEYTSSGSSYEQYF

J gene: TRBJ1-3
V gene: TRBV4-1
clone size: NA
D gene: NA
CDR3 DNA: TGCGCCAGCAGCCAAGATCGGCCCGGAGTGACCGGAAACACCATATATTTT
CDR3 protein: CASSQDRPGVTGNTIYF

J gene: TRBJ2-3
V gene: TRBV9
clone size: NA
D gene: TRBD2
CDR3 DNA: TGTGCCAGCAGCGCGAGCGGGAGGTCGGTCACAGATACGCAGTATTTT
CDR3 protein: CASSASGRSVTDTQYF

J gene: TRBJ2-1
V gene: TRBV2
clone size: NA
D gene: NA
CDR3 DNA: TGTGCCAGCAGGGCAAGGGGTCGGGTAATCGATGAGCAGTTCTTC
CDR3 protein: CASRARGRVIDEQFF

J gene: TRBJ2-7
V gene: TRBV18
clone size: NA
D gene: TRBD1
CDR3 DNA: TGTGCCAGCTCTCGTAAGGGGGCCCCTCACGAGCAGTACTTC
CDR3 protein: CASSRKGAPHEQYF

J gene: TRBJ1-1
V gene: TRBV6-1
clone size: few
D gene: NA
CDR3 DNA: TGTGCCAGCACGCGGTTGAACACTGAAGCTTTCTTT
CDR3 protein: CASTRLNTEAFF

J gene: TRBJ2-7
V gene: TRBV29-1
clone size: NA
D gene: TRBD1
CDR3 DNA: TGCAGCGTTGCAGGACAGGAGTTTACCGAGCAGTACTTC
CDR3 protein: CSVAGQEFTEQYF

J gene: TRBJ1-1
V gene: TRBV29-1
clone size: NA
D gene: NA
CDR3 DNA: TGCAGTCTCCTAGGGGGACCCATGAACACTGAAGCTTTCTTT
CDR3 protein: CSLLGGPMNTEAFF